What follows are 24 T cell receptor beta chains derived from one specimen sequenced in a study of Ad26.COV2.S vaccination and SARS-CoV-2 variants. Assay: immunoSEQ multiplex PCR; the TCRdb copy retains only in-frame clones and omits some. The table has 410,000 or so clones, around 92% seen once; the top ten hold about 1.7%. Noted treatment: 15 to 20 received Ad26.COV2.S at low or high dose, single or two shots; about 5 received placebo; per-sample allocation not given. Samples came from day 63 after the first vaccine or placebo injection. The source was peripheral blood, collected in a trial of Ad26.COV2.S vaccine versus placebo. All receptors derive from a person aged 18-60 years who received the Ad26.COV2.S COVID-19 vaccine or a placebo.

The chain has TRBV4-1 and TRBJ2-3, with a tentative D call TRBD1 (5 bases). The ends were cut back, 1 base at V and 1 base at J, with 12 bases in the middle. This CDR3 has 16 amino acids. Germline lookup yields CDR1 MGHRA and CDR2 YSYEKL. Here the CDR3 reads CASSQVRADRTDTQYF. CDR3 sequence (DNA): TGCGCCAGCAGCCAAGTCAGGGCGGATCGCACAGATACGCAGTATTTT.

The chain employs TRBV10-3 and TRBJ2-1, with D perhaps being TRBD1 or TRBD2 (5 bases each). Germline V gene lookup returns CDR1 ENHRY and CDR2 SYGVKD. Trimming pared 8 bases from V and 6 bases from J, leaving 17 bases between. CDR3 length: 14 residues. For the CDR3, the DNA is TGTGCCATCCGGGACCATGGGTTGGGCAATGAGCAGTTCTTC. Translating it yields CAIRDHGLGNEQFF.

A word on this clone: The junction differs from germline at one of its ends, possibly a read error. The chain combines TRBV7-9 with TRBJ2-5; 11 bases align to TRBD1. The CDR3 runs 13 residues. From germline, CDR1 is SEHNR and CDR2 FQNEAQ (reference sequence). In DNA form, the CDR3 reads TGTGCCAGCGCCGGCTGGGACAGGGGGATTTGGCACTTC. Its protein is CASAGWDRGIWHF.

V and J are TRBV7-9 and TRBJ2-3; no definite D call. Germline CDR1 reads SEHNR; CDR2 reads FQNEAQ (reference sequence). CDR3 size: 12 residues. Trimming stripped 1 base from V and 6 bases from J, with 5 bases between. DNA of the CDR3: TGTGCCAGCAGCTTAGTACCGGATACGCAGTATTTT. Translation: CASSLVPDTQYF.

The chain uses TRBV10-2 and TRBJ2-1, with D tentatively TRBD1 (5 bases). CDR1 is WSHSY and CDR2 is SAAADI in the germline V gene. The germline V and J ends were trimmed by 6 bases and 9 bases, with 15 bases remaining between them. The CDR3 loop spans 13 amino acids. The CDR3: CASSLHRTPEQFF. The CDR3 DNA sequence: TGCGCCAGCAGCCTACACAGGACCCCTGAGCAGTTCTTC.

The chain uses TRBV18 and TRBJ2-7, with 12 bases lining up with TRBD2. The CDR3 runs 17 residues. CDR1 and CDR2 from the germline V gene are KGHSH and LQKENI. Germline trimming cut 6 bases from V and 1 base from J; bases unmatched to any gene: 10. The CDR3 nucleotides are TGTGCCAGCTCCCCCCGGACTAGCGGGGCGCCATCCTACGAGCAGTACTTC. Translation: CASSPRTSGAPSYEQYF.

The rearrangement uses TRBV9 and TRBJ1-1, with D hard to call. Trimming removed 4 bases at V and 1 base at J, with 8 bases between. The CDR3 contains 13 residues. Germline CDR1 and CDR2: SGDLS and YYNGEE. The chain's CDR3 is CASSPLRNTEAFF. CDR3 coding DNA: TGTGCCAGCAGCCCACTCCGGAACACTGAAGCTTTCTTT.

V usage is TRBV19 and J usage is TRBJ2-1; TRBD2 matches 8 bases. This CDR3 has 16 amino acids. Germline V gene data show CDR1 as LNHDA and CDR2 as SQIVND (reference sequence). V lost 4 bases, J lost 5 bases, and 10 bases stayed unmatched. CDR3 amino acids: CASSSRTSPNDNEQFF. CDR3 in DNA: TGTGCCAGTAGTAGCCGGACTAGCCCCAATGACAATGAGCAGTTCTTC.

This clone showed up just once. V gene TRBV30 combines with J gene TRBJ2-3, with D hard to call. V lost 8 bases to trimming and J lost 4 bases, with 16 bases between them. Germline V gene data show CDR1 as GTSNPN and CDR2 as SVGIG (reference sequence). The CDR3 is made up of 13 amino acids. The chain's CDR3 is CALVYRAADTQYF. Here the CDR3 DNA reads TGTGCCCTAGTCTACCGGGCGGCAGATACGCAGTATTTT.

The CDR3: CASSYSVSGANQPQHF. CDR3 DNA: TGTGCCAGCAGTTACTCGGTGTCAGGGGCGAATCAGCCCCAGCATTTT. This chain joins TRBV6-5 and TRBJ1-5; perhaps TRBD1 as D (6 bases). With 0 bases removed from V and 4 bases from J, the gap between germline ends came to 13 bases. The CDR3 runs to 16 residues. Looked up from germline, CDR1 is MNHEY and CDR2 is SVGAGI.

V gene TRBV9 combines with J gene TRBJ2-7; D is ambiguous. V lost 4 bases, J lost 4 bases, and 18 bases lay in between. CDR1 is SGDLS and CDR2 is YYNGEE in the germline V gene. The CDR3 sequence is 15 residues long. The CDR3: CASSPSGDWIYEQYF. CDR3 DNA sequence: TGTGCCAGCAGCCCCTCTGGCGACTGGATATACGAGCAGTACTTC.

The chain links TRBV6-2 or TRBV6-3 to TRBJ2-5; 8 nucleotides align to TRBD1. The CDR3 spans 16 residues. V lost 3 bases and J lost 5; bases outside the gene matches: 11. Per the germline V gene, CDR1 is MNHEY and CDR2 is SVGEGT. CDR3 sequence: CASSYSESTGVETQYF. Here the CDR3 DNA reads TGTGCCAGCAGTTATTCTGAATCGACAGGGGTTGAGACCCAGTACTTC.

This clone was picked up one time. The genes are TRBV21-1 and TRBJ2-7; the table's D call, TRBD2, has no DNA check behind it. TRBV21-1 is described as a pseudogene. There are 17 residues in the CDR3. The CDR3 here is CASSKMSERGDSYEQYF. The DNA for the CDR3 is TGTGCCAGCAGCAAAATGTCTGAGCGGGGGGACAGTTACGAGCAGTACTTC.

This clone showed up just a few times. The chain uses TRBV9 and TRBJ1-1; D is undetermined. The CDR3 consists of 15 residues. Germline loops: CDR1 SGDLS, CDR2 YYNGEE. V was trimmed by 3 bases and J by 1 base, leaving 13 bases between them. The CDR3 spells CASSAHSEPNTEAFF. The CDR3 DNA sequence: TGTGCCAGCAGCGCCCACAGTGAACCGAACACTGAAGCTTTCTTT.

V usage is TRBV7-9 and J usage is TRBJ1-6; D is undetermined. The CDR3 length is 15 residues. V lost 1 base, J lost 9 bases, and 13 bases lay in between. CDR1 and CDR2 from the germline V gene are SEHNR and FQNEAQ (reference sequence). CDR3 amino acids: CASSLDSGGSSPLHF. CDR3 bases: TGTGCCAGCAGCTTAGATTCTGGAGGGAGTTCACCCCTCCACTTT.

The CDR3 sequence is CASSYTHYTANYGYTF. The CDR3, as DNA: TGTGCCAGCAGTTACACCCACTACACCGCTAACTATGGCTACACCTTC. V and J are TRBV6-5 and TRBJ1-2; D remains unclear. V was clipped by 2 bases and J by 0 bases, with 13 bases between them. The CDR3 runs to 16 residues. CDR1 and CDR2 (germline): MNHEY, SVGAGI.

A single count supports this clone. The rearrangement joins TRBV20-1 to TRBJ1-1; no clear D gene. Germline V gives CDR1 DFQATT, CDR2 SNEGSKA (reference sequence). V lost 7 bases and J lost 5, with 8 bases in between. This CDR3 contains 10 residues. The CDR3 loop reads CSGPKTEAFF. The CDR3 DNA is TGCAGTGGCCCGAAGACTGAAGCTTTCTTT.

The chain uses TRBV15 and TRBJ2-5; 11 bases fit TRBD2. Germline loops: CDR1 LNHNV, CDR2 YYDKDF (reference sequence). The CDR3 contains 16 residues. The V segment lost 5 bases and the J segment 3 bases; nucleotides outside the gene matches: 8. For the CDR3, the DNA is TGTGCCACCAGCCTTGGTAGCGGGGGGGCGAAAGAGACCCAGTACTTC. This translates into CATSLGSGGAKETQYF.

The CDR3 spells CASRRPRERGKLFF. CDR3 bases: TGTGCCAGCAGGAGACCCCGCGAAAGGGGAAAACTGTTTTTT. The gene calls are TRBV27 and TRBJ1-4; perhaps TRBD1 as D (5 bases). V was trimmed by 6 bases and J by 10 bases, leaving 18 bases between them. CDR1 is MNHEY and CDR2 is SMNVEV in the germline V gene (reference sequence). The length of the CDR3 is 14 residues.

The chain combines TRBV6-5 with TRBJ1-4; 8 nucleotides line up with TRBD1. CDR1 and CDR2 (germline): MNHEY, SVGAGI. Trimming cost V 8 bases and J 6 bases; bases outside gene matches: 11. This CDR3 has 15 residues. CDR3 amino acids: CASFSPGTGHEKLFF. The CDR3 nucleotides read TGTGCCAGCTTTTCCCCAGGGACAGGCCATGAAAAACTGTTTTTT.

The chain uses TRBV27 and TRBJ2-7; no definite D call. CDR1 MNHEY and CDR2 SMNVEV come from the germline V gene (reference sequence). The CDR3 is made up of 13 amino acids. Trimming pared 4 bases from V and 4 bases from J, leaving 11 bases between. CDR3 protein: CASSSLGSYEQYF. CDR3 sequence (DNA): TGTGCCAGCAGTTCCCTAGGCTCATACGAGCAGTACTTC.

The gene calls are TRBV6-1 and TRBJ2-7; D is unresolved. The CDR3 has 15 residues. Looked up from germline, CDR1 is MNHNS and CDR2 is SASEGT. Trimming shortened V by 3 bases and J by 4 bases, and 16 bases separated the two germline ends. CDR3 bases: TGTGCCAGCAGTGAGCCACTATCCGGGCCTTACGAGCAGTACTTC. This codes for CASSEPLSGPYEQYF.

The chain joins TRBV7-9 to TRBJ2-7, with D perhaps assigned TRBD1 or TRBD2 (7 bases each). From germline, CDR1 is SEHNR and CDR2 FQNEAQ (reference sequence). The CDR3 has 14 amino acids. Trimming cost V 4 bases and J 5 bases, with 15 bases left between them. The CDR3 region has the DNA TGTGCCAGCAGCTCCCAGGGGGGGGTCGACGAGCAGTACTTC. It is translated as CASSSQGGVDEQYF.

The chain has TRBV3-1 (or the pseudogene TRBV3-2) and TRBJ1-1; D unclear. This CDR3 comprises 15 residues. Trimming removed 2 bases from V and 6 bases from J, with 16 bases in between. Germline assignment: CDR1 LGHDT and CDR2 YNNKEL (reference sequence). The CDR3 region has the DNA TGTGCCAGCAGCCAAAACACAACCGGACGGTCTGAAGCTTTCTTT. This sequence encodes CASSQNTTGRSEAFF.